The clone carrying this T cell receptor (beta chain) was seen only once. A junction end diverges from the germline sequence, so it may reflect a read error. Then a second PCR, running roughly 7 to 11 cycles, was carried out with a sample-barcoded 5' primer and a J-beta primer mix. TCRdb used MiXCR to reprocess the 5' RACE reads, holding one entry per CDR3 protein. The sample yields hundreds of thousands of distinct CDR3 sequences, 53% seen once. The germline CDR1 and CDR2 sequences are SGHAT and FQNNGV. The CDR3 totals 15 residues. This sample was taken from a study of blood T cells in healthy people across ages. As for the study in general: Every two T cells gave about one barcoded beta molecule via template switching.

Sequences were obtained from blood. V and J are TRBV11-2 and TRBJ2-5, with 7 bases fitting TRBD1. The TCR was taken from an elderly man in good health. The CDR3 is CASSTPDRPPETRYF. DNA for the CDR3: TGTGCCAGCAGCACCCCGGACAGGCCCCCAGAGACCCGGTACTTC. Together with reference TRBV11-2 and TRBJ2-5, the CDR3 gives the full variable domain: EAGVAQSPRYKIIEKRQSVAFWCNPISGHATLYWYQQILGQGPKLLIQFQNNGVVDDSQLPKDRFSAERLKGVDSTLKIQPAKLEDSAVYLCASSTPDRPPETRYFGPGTRLLVL.